Listed below are T cell receptor beta chains from one sample, sequenced in a study of radiation and T cells in renal cell carcinoma. Assay used: immunoSEQ multiplex PCR; TCRdb lists only in-frame clones, some missing. The table has tens of thousands of clones, roughly 60% seen once. The source was tumor tissue, collected from a patient whose treatment was nephrectomy without radiotherapy. Every receptor here comes from a man aged 35 to 55 with renal cell carcinoma. CDR3s include the opening cysteine and the closing phenylalanine or tryptophan. The D gene is left open where the match is weak. Where a row states a size, it is once, few, many or the class of an expanded clone; other rows omit it.

CDR3 DNA | CDR3 protein | clone size | D gene | J gene | V gene
TGTGCCACCAGCAGATACGGGACGGACAATGAGCAGTTCTTC | CATSRYGTDNEQFF | few | NA | TRBJ2-1 | TRBV15
TGTGCCGTCGACAGGGGGCAAGGAAACACCATATATTTT | CAVDRGQGNTIYF | medium-sized | TRBD1 | TRBJ1-3 | TRBV6-1
TGTGCCAGTAGTAGGACTAGCGGATTTACCTACAATGAGCAGTTCTTC | CASSRTSGFTYNEQFF | NA | TRBD2 | TRBJ2-1 | TRBV19
TGTGCCATCAGTGATGCTTCAGGGGAGGACATTCAGTACTTC | CAISDASGEDIQYF | NA | NA | TRBJ2-4 | TRBV10-3
TGCAGCGTTGAATCTAGGCGGGGGGCACCGGAGACCCAGTACTTC | CSVESRRGAPETQYF | NA | TRBD2 | TRBJ2-5 | TRBV29-1
TGTGCCAGCAGCGTGAGTAGCGGGGGTAGCACAGATACGCAGTATTTT | CASSVSSGGSTDTQYF | NA | TRBD2 | TRBJ2-3 | TRBV9
TGCGCCAGCAGCCAAGGAACTAGCGGGGGTATCAATGAGCAGTTCTTC | CASSQGTSGGINEQFF | NA | TRBD2 | TRBJ2-1 | TRBV4-3
TGCGCCAGCAGCCGACAAGTTAAGGGAGGCACTGAAGCTTTCTTT | CASSRQVKGGTEAFF | NA | NA | TRBJ1-1 | TRBV4-1
TGTGCCAGCTCATTACAGGGGGACACTGAAGCTTTCTTT | CASSLQGDTEAFF | NA | TRBD1 | TRBJ1-1 | TRBV18
TGTGCCTGGCCCATTTCACGCGGCTTCTATGGCTACACCTTC | CAWPISRGFYGYTF | few | NA | TRBJ1-2 | TRBV30
TGTGCCAGTAGTATTAAGGTAGGGAATCAGCCCCAGCATTTT | CASSIKVGNQPQHF | NA | NA | TRBJ1-5 | TRBV19
TGTGCCATCAGTGGTGAAGGGGGCTTCAGAGATACGCAGTATTTT | CAISGEGGFRDTQYF | few | TRBD1 | TRBJ2-3 | TRBV10-3
TGTGCCAGCAGCTTATGGCGGGGGAGGGTGGCTGAGCAGTTCTTC | CASSLWRGRVAEQFF | NA | TRBD2 | TRBJ2-1 | TRBV7-9
TGTGCCACCCCGAAAGGTGGAACTGAAGCTTTCTTT | CATPKGGTEAFF | NA | NA | TRBJ1-1 | TRBV10-3
TGCAGTGCCCTATACCCTGGCTACACCTTC | CSALYPGYTF | many | NA | TRBJ1-2 | TRBV20-1
TGTGCCAGCAGTGAAGCCCCCCGAGGTAGCGGGGGGAACACCGGGGAGCTGTTTTTT | CASSEAPRGSGGNTGELFF | NA | TRBD2 | TRBJ2-2 | TRBV6-1
TGTGCCAGCAGACTGGAGAACACTGAAGCTTTCTTT | CASRLENTEAFF | NA | NA | TRBJ1-1 | TRBV6-1
TGTGCCAGCAGTGTCGACAGGAACACTGAAGCTTTCTTT | CASSVDRNTEAFF | NA | NA | TRBJ1-1 | TRBV6-1
TGTGCCAGCAGTGACTCCCATAGGGGGGATTCACCCCTCCACTTT | CASSDSHRGDSPLHF | NA | NA | TRBJ1-6 | TRBV6-4
TGTGCCAGCAGCCTACCAAGGAAAGAGACCCAGTACTTC | CASSLPRKETQYF | NA | NA | TRBJ2-5 | TRBV5-6
TGCGCCAGCGGCTCAGGGGGCTCGTCCTCTGGAAACACCATATATTTT | CASGSGGSSSGNTIYF | NA | TRBD1 | TRBJ1-3 | TRBV5-1
TGTGCCAGCAGCCCGGACAGGGACCAAGAGACCCAGTACTTC | CASSPDRDQETQYF | NA | TRBD1 | TRBJ2-5 | TRBV2
TGCGCCAGCAGAGTAACCGACTCTGGAAACACCATATATTTT | CASRVTDSGNTIYF | NA | NA | TRBJ1-3 | TRBV4-1
TGCGCCAGCAGCCAAGATCTGGGGGCGGGTTATGGCTACACCTTC | CASSQDLGAGYGYTF | NA | NA | TRBJ1-2 | TRBV4-3
TGTGCCAGCAGCGCAGGGGGAACTGGAAACACCATATATTTT | CASSAGGTGNTIYF | NA | TRBD1 | TRBJ1-3 | TRBV27
TGTGCCAGCAGCTTAATGGCTAGCAGAGAGACCCAGTACTTC | CASSLMASRETQYF | NA | NA | TRBJ2-5 | TRBV13
TGTGCCAGCAGCTTACAGACAGGGTTTGCAGATACGCAGTATTTT | CASSLQTGFADTQYF | NA | TRBD1 | TRBJ2-3 | TRBV7-6
TGTGCCTCCAGGGTTTTTTGGGATTCACCCCTCCACTTT | CASRVFWDSPLHF | few | NA | TRBJ1-6 | TRBV10-3
TGTGCCAGCAGTGAACGGGAAGAGGGTGGCTACACCTTC | CASSEREEGGYTF | few | NA | TRBJ1-2 | TRBV2
TGTGCCTGGAGTATACAGGGGGCTTGGGGTCAGCCCCAGCATTTT | CAWSIQGAWGQPQHF | few | TRBD1 | TRBJ1-5 | TRBV30
TGTGCCAGCAGCCACCGGGGGACCTCGTCGGGGGAGCAGTACTTC | CASSHRGTSSGEQYF | once | NA | TRBJ2-7 | TRBV7-9
TGTGCCAGCCGAACCGCGGGGGATGAGCAGTTCTTC | CASRTAGDEQFF | once | TRBD2 | TRBJ2-1 | TRBV6-6
TGTGCCAGCAGTGTCCAGCGGGAGCCAAATGAGCAGTTCTTC | CASSVQREPNEQFF | NA | TRBD2 | TRBJ2-1 | TRBV6-5
TGTGCCAGCCGGGACTTACAAAATTCACCCCTCCACTTT | CASRDLQNSPLHF | few | NA | TRBJ1-6 | TRBV6-5
TGTGCCAGCAGCGCCTTGGACAGGCAGAATGAAAAACTGTTTTTT | CASSALDRQNEKLFF | NA | TRBD1 | TRBJ1-4 | TRBV11-2
TGTGCCGCGGGGGGCTCAGATACGCAGTATTTT | CAAGGSDTQYF | NA | TRBD2 | TRBJ2-3 | TRBV6-5
TGTGCCAGCAGCCTCGGGACTAGCGGGTTCAATGAGCAGTTCTTC | CASSLGTSGFNEQFF | NA | TRBD2 | TRBJ2-1 | TRBV7-2
TGTGCCAGCAGTGCCCGGGACAGGGGTAATAATTCACCCCTCCACTTT | CASSARDRGNNSPLHF | NA | TRBD1 | TRBJ1-6 | TRBV6-1
TGCGCCAGCAGCTTTGGGAGACCCGACGGAAGTACTGAAGCTTTCTTT | CASSFGRPDGSTEAFF | NA | NA | TRBJ1-1 | TRBV5-1
TGTGCCAGTAGTACCGGGACTAGCGGGGGTACAGATACGCAGTATTTT | CASSTGTSGGTDTQYF | few | TRBD2 | TRBJ2-3 | TRBV19
TGCAGCGTTACAGGGTTAACTGGAAACACCATATATTTT | CSVTGLTGNTIYF | medium-sized | NA | TRBJ1-3 | TRBV29-1
TGTGCCAGCACCTACGGGTCTGAAGCTTTCTTT | CASTYGSEAFF | NA | NA | TRBJ1-1 | TRBV6-1
TGCGCCAGCAGCCATCGACAAGGGGGCGCGTATGGCTACACCTTC | CASSHRQGGAYGYTF | once | TRBD1 | TRBJ1-2 | TRBV4-1
TGCGCCAGCAGCTCAACCTACGAGCAGTACTTC | CASSSTYEQYF | NA | NA | TRBJ2-7 | TRBV5-1
TGTGCCAGTAGTGCCCGACAGGAAACAAACTATGGCTACACCTTC | CASSARQETNYGYTF | NA | NA | TRBJ1-2 | TRBV19
TGTGCCACCTTAGAGGGAACCTACGAGCAGTACTTC | CATLEGTYEQYF | NA | NA | TRBJ2-7 | TRBV28
TGTGCCAGTAGGGGGACTAGATGGACCGGGGAGCTGTTTTTT | CASRGTRWTGELFF | NA | TRBD2 | TRBJ2-2 | TRBV19
TGTGCCAGCAGTTCCTTAGGCCCTACGTACAATGAGCAGTTCTTC | CASSSLGPTYNEQFF | NA | NA | TRBJ2-1 | TRBV25-1
TGTGCCATCAGTGGCAGGGGGGCTGGAAACACCATATATTTT | CAISGRGAGNTIYF | many | TRBD1 | TRBJ1-3 | TRBV10-3
TGCGCCAGCAGCTGGGAGACAGGGTATAATTCACCCCTCCACTTT | CASSWETGYNSPLHF | few | TRBD1 | TRBJ1-6 | TRBV5-1
TGTGCCAGCAGTTTAATGGGAGGAGATGGCTACACCTTC | CASSLMGGDGYTF | NA | NA | TRBJ1-2 | TRBV6-6
TGTGCCAGCAGTGGAGGGGTTCGGAGTGGCTACACCTTC | CASSGGVRSGYTF | NA | NA | TRBJ1-2 | TRBV2
TGTGCCAGCAGTTTAAGTTCCGCAGGCAATCAGCCCCAGCATTTT | CASSLSSAGNQPQHF | many | NA | TRBJ1-5 | TRBV27